The source of this TCR beta chain is a study of blood T cells in healthy people across ages. Overall study results and limits: Diversity estimates from one million T cells were considered underestimates.

The sample holds a few counts of this clonotype. Its antigen is unidentified. V shed 4 bases and J 5 bases; nucleotides not matched to a gene: 10. Germline CDR1 and CDR2: DFQATT and SNEGSKA (reference sequence). The CDR3 runs to 14 residues. For the second PCR, which ran for roughly 7 to 11 cycles, a sample-barcoded 5' primer and a J-beta primer mix were used. Through a template-switch adaptor with 12 random nucleotides, each cDNA molecule received a tag. TCRdb re-derived calls from the 5' RACE reads in MiXCR, one entry per CDR3 protein. Altogether over 1,500,000 distinct CDR3 sequences are present, roughly 50% being singletons, with the ten largest covering over 2%.

Sample: blood. This sequence originates from a woman in her thirties or forties in good health. The chain recombines TRBV20-1 with TRBJ2-5; TRBD1 matches at 7 bases. In DNA, the CDR3 is TGCAGTGCTACGGGACAGCCCCGTCGGGAGACCCAGTACTTC. It is translated as CSATGQPRRETQYF.